Sequencing of this TCR beta chain was carried out in a study of blood T cells in healthy people across ages. Study findings and constraints: Expanded clonotype changes were possibly confounded by unknown donor CMV status. It was held that the diversity estimates obtained from one million T cells were underestimates. Older individuals had lower TCR beta diversity per million T cells (the decline was roughly linear).

Isolation of PBMCs gave at least 7 million cells per sample. The second PCR ran about 6 to 12 cycles with a sample-barcoded 5' primer and J-beta primers. TCRdb re-analysed the 5' RACE reads in MiXCR, keeping a single row per CDR3 protein. This sample has some 700,000 distinct CDR3 sequences, with roughly two fifths found just once. The germline CDR1 and CDR2 sequences are LGHDT and YNNKEL (reference sequence). The CDR3 length is 15 residues. J was trimmed by 4 bases and V by 6 bases; bases with no gene match: 8. Notes on this clonotype: Its antigen is currently unknown.

The origin of this receptor is an older woman in good health. The rearrangement uses TRBV3-1 and TRBJ2-1; 8 bases agree with TRBD1. Specimen: blood. The CDR3 here is CASSDDRGAYNEQFF. CDR3 sequence (DNA): TGTGCCAGCAGTGACGACAGGGGAGCATACAATGAGCAGTTCTTC.